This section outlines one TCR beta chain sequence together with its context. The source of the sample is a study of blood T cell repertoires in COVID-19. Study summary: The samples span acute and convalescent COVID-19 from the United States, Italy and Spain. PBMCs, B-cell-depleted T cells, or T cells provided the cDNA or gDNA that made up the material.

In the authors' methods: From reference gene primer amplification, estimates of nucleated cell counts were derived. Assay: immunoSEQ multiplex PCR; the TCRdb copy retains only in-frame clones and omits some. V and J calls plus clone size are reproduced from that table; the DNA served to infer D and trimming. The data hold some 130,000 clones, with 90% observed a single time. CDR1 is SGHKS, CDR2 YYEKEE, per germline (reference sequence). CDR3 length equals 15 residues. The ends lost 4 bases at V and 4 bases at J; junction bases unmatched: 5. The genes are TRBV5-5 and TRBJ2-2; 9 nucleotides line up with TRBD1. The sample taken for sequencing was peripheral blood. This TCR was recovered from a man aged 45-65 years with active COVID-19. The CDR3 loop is CASSRQGGSTGELFF. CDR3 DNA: TGTGCCAGCAGCCGACAGGGGGGAAGCACCGGGGAGCTGTTTTTT. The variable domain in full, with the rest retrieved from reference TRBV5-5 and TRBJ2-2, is DAGVTQSPTHLIKTRGQQVTLRCSPISGHKSVSWYQQVLGQGPQFIFQYYEKEERGRGNFPDRFSARQFPNYSSELNVNALLLGDSALYLCASSRQGGSTGELFFGEGSRLTVL.